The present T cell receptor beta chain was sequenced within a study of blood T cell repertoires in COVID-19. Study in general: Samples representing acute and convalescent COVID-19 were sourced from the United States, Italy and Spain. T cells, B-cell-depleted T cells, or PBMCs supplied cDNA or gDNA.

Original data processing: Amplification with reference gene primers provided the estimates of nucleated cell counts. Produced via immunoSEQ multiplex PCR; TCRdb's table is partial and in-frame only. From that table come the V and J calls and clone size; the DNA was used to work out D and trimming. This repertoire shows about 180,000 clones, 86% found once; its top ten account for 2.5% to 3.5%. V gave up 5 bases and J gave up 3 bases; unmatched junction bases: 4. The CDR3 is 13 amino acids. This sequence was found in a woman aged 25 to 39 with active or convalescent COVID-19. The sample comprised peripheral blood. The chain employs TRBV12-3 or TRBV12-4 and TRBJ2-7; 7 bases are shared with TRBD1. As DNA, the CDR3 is TGTGCCAGCAGTCCGGGACAGTTCTACGAGCAGTACTTC. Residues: CASSPGQFYEQYF.